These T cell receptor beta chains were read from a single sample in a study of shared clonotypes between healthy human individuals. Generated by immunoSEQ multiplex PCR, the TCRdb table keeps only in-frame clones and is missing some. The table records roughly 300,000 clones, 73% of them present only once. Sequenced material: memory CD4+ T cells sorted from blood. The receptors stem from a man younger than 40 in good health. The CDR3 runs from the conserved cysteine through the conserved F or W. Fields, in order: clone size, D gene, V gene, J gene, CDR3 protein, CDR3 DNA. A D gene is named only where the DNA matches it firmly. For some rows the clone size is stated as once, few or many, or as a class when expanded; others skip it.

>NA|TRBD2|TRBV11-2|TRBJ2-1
CASSHKREVSYNEQFF
TGTGCCAGCAGTCATAAGCGGGAAGTATCCTACAATGAGCAGTTCTTC
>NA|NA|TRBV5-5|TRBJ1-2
CASSLRGSNYGYTF
TGTGCCAGCAGCTTGAGGGGCTCTAACTATGGCTACACCTTC
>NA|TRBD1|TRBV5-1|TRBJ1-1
CASSPEQGAWTEAFF
TGCGCCAGCAGCCCAGAACAGGGGGCTTGGACTGAAGCTTTCTTT
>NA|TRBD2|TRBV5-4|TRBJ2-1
CASRPGLAGDNEQFF
TGTGCCAGCAGACCAGGACTAGCGGGAGATAATGAGCAGTTCTTC
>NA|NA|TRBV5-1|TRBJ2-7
CASSLVGEQYF
TGCGCCAGCAGCTTGGTCGGTGAGCAGTACTTC
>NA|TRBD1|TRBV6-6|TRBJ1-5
CASSLGQGAVGQPQHF
TGTGCCAGCAGTTTAGGCCAGGGGGCGGTGGGTCAGCCCCAGCATTTT
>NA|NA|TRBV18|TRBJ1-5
CASSPGNQPQHF
TGTGCCAGCTCACCAGGGAATCAGCCCCAGCATTTT
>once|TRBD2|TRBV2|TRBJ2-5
CASSGPLVLAEETQYF
TGTGCCAGCAGTGGGCCCCTCGTTCTAGCGGAAGAGACCCAGTACTTC
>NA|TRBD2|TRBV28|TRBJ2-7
CASPLGTASLGGRRTSPFPREQYF
TGTGCCAGCCCCCTCGGCACCGCCTCCCTCGGGGGCAGGCGGACTAGCCCCTTTCCTCGGGAGCAGTACTTC
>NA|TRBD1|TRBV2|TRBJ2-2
CASTGTGTGELFF
TGTGCCAGCACCGGGACAGGCACCGGGGAGCTGTTTTTT
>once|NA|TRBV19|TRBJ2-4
CASISEGNIQYF
TGTGCCAGTATATCCGAAGGGAACATTCAGTACTTC
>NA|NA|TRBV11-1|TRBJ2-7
CASSLSSTEQYF
TGTGCCAGCAGCTTAAGTAGCACCGAGCAGTACTTC
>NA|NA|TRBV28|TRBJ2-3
CASKPGRATDTQYF
TGTGCCAGCAAACCGGGGAGAGCTACAGATACGCAGTATTTT
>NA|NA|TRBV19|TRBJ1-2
CASSPEGTYGYTF
TGTGCCAGTAGTCCCGAGGGGACCTATGGCTACACCTTC
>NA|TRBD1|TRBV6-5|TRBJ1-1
CASSQGAKNTEAFF
TGTGCCAGCAGTCAGGGGGCAAAGAACACTGAAGCTTTCTTT
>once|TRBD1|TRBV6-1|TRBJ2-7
CASSEGTGGYEQYF
TGTGCCAGCAGTGAGGGAACAGGGGGTTACGAGCAGTACTTC
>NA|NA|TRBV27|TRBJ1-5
CATGWGQEANQPQHF
TGTGCCACGGGCTGGGGGCAGGAAGCCAATCAGCCCCAGCATTTT
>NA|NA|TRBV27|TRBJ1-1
CASSLRGLNTEAFF
TGTGCCAGCAGTTTAAGGGGCCTGAACACTGAAGCTTTCTTT
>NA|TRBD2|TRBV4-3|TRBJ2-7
CASSLKAGNSYEQYF
TGCGCCAGCAGCCTGAAAGCGGGGAACTCCTACGAGCAGTACTTC
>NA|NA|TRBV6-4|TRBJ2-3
CASSGTGTDTQYF
TGTGCCAGCAGTGGGACAGGCACAGATACGCAGTATTTT
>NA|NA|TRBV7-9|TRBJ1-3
CASSRWEGIAGNTIYF
TGTGCCAGCAGCCGATGGGAGGGAATCGCTGGAAACACCATATATTTT
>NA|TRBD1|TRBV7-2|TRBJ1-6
CASSLEDRAGSPLHF
TGTGCCAGCAGCTTAGAGGACAGGGCCGGTTCACCCCTCCACTTT
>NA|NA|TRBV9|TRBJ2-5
CASSAPKRAGTQYF
TGTGCCAGCAGCGCCCCCAAGCGGGCGGGGACCCAGTACTTC
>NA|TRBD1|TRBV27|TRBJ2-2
CASRGTGATGELFF
TGTGCCAGCAGGGGGACAGGCGCCACCGGGGAGCTGTTTTTT
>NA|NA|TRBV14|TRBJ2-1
CASSQNGYNEQFF
TGTGCCAGCAGCCAAAACGGCTACAATGAGCAGTTCTTC
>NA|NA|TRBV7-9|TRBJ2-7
CASSLDTGYEWEYF
TGTGCCAGCAGCTTAGACACAGGGTATGAGTGGGAGTACTTC
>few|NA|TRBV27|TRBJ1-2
CASRRAGSPTNYGYTF
TGTGCCAGCAGAAGAGCAGGGAGTCCAACTAACTATGGCTACACCTTC
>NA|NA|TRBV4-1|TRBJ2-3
CASSQPSSTDTQYF
TGCGCCAGCAGCCAGCCCAGCAGCACAGATACGCAGTATTTT
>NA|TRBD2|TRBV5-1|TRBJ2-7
CASSRVAGVGYEQYF
TGCGCCAGCAGCCGGGTAGCGGGAGTCGGGTACGAGCAGTACTTC
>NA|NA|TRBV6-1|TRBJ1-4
CASKKRGFSNEKLFF
TGTGCCAGCAAGAAACGCGGCTTTTCTAATGAAAAACTGTTTTTT
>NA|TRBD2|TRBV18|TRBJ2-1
CASSPPGFSTGGNEQFF
TGTGCCAGCTCACCCCCCGGGTTTTCTACGGGAGGCAATGAGCAGTTCTTC